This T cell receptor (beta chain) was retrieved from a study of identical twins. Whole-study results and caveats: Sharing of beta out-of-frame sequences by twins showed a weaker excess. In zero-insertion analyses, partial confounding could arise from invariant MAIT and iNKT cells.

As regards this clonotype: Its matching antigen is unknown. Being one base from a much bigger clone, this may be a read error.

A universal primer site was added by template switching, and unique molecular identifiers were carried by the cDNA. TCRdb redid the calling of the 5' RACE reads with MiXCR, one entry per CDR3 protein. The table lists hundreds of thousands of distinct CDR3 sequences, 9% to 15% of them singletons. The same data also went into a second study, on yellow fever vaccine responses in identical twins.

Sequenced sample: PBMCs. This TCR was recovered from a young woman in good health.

The CDR3 DNA reads TGTGCCAGCAGCTTAGAGCTAGCGAGCACAGATAAGCAGTATTTT. Its protein product is CASSLELASTDKQYF. The rearrangement joins TRBV11-2 to TRBJ2-3; maybe TRBD2 (6 bases). Germline V lookup: CDR1 SGHAT, CDR2 FQNNGV. The CDR3 loop spans 15 amino acids.